Listed below are T cell receptor beta chains from one sample, sequenced in a study of CD8 T cells in Susac syndrome. TCRdb re-called the immunoSEQ multiplex PCR reads with MiXCR, one entry per CDR3 protein. The repertoire consists of more than 150,000 distinct CDR3 sequences, with 95% to 97% occurring once and the leading ten covering about 0.13%. Sequenced material: CD4+ T cells from PBMCs. All receptors derive from a human donor with Susac syndrome. CDR3s include the opening cysteine and the closing phenylalanine or tryptophan. The order of the fields is CDR3 length, clone size, J gene, V gene, D gene, CDR3 protein, CDR3 DNA. The D gene is left open where the match is weak. Rows may omit the clone size; those that give it use once, few, many or a size class.

16	NA	TRBJ2-5	TRBV7-9	NA	CASSAGRLTFKETQYF	TGTGCCAGCAGCGCGGGCAGACTAACCTTTAAAGAGACCCAGTACTTC
16	NA	TRBJ2-5	TRBV4-3	NA	CASSPAGTQLRETQYF	TGCGCCAGCAGCCCTGCAGGGACCCAGCTAAGAGAGACCCAGTACTTC
18	NA	TRBJ1-3	TRBV5-4	TRBD1	CASSSGPGTGLAGNTIYF	TGTGCCAGCAGCTCAGGTCCCGGGACAGGGTTGGCTGGAAACACCATATATTTT
13	NA	TRBJ1-1	TRBV6-5	NA	CASSYTHGTEAFF	TGTGCCAGCAGTTACACCCACGGGACTGAAGCTTTCTTT
14	NA	TRBJ2-7	TRBV27	NA	CASSLRDTAYEQYF	TGTGCCAGCAGTTTACGGGACACCGCCTACGAGCAGTACTTC
15	NA	TRBJ2-7	TRBV20-1	NA	CSARTGLNSSYEQYF	TGCAGTGCTAGAACAGGACTCAATAGCTCCTACGAGCAGTACTTC
16	NA	TRBJ2-2	TRBV18	TRBD2	CASSPDSGLNTGELFF	TGTGCCAGCTCACCTGATAGCGGGTTGAACACCGGGGAGCTGTTTTTT
14	NA	TRBJ2-1	TRBV7-2	TRBD2	CASRISGGYNEQFF	TGTGCCAGCAGGATTAGCGGGGGCTATAATGAGCAGTTCTTC
15	NA	TRBJ2-1	TRBV6-6	NA	CATMKGIRSYNEQFF	TGTGCCACTATGAAGGGGATTCGCTCCTACAATGAGCAGTTCTTC
18	NA	TRBJ2-1	TRBV6-2/TRBV6-3	TRBD2	CASSFKRGGPPVVDEQFF	TGTGCCAGCAGTTTCAAGCGGGGGGGGCCTCCCGTCGTAGATGAGCAGTTCTTC
19	NA	TRBJ1-2	TRBV5-1	NA	CASSSTSNPQGNPNYGYTF	TGCGCCAGCAGCTCGACCTCCAACCCGCAGGGCAACCCTAACTATGGCTACACCTTC
12	NA	TRBJ1-1	TRBV3-1	NA	CASSRTNTEAFF	TGTGCCAGCAGCCGCACGAACACTGAAGCTTTCTTT
16	NA	TRBJ2-3	TRBV28	NA	CASSSALQGVRDTQYF	TGTGCCAGCAGCTCCGCTCTGCAGGGAGTTCGAGATACGCAGTATTTT
15	NA	TRBJ2-1	TRBV7-2	TRBD2	CASSPRTSGRNEQFF	TGTGCCAGCAGCCCTCGGACTAGCGGGAGAAATGAGCAGTTCTTC
14	NA	TRBJ1-2	TRBV10-3	TRBD1	CAITGTGGSYGYTF	TGTGCCATCACCGGGACAGGGGGCAGCTATGGCTACACCTTC
13	NA	TRBJ2-3	TRBV30	NA	CASSGASTDTQYF	TGTGCCTCTTCCGGGGCTTCCACAGATACGCAGTATTTT
16	few	TRBJ2-3	TRBV3-1	TRBD2	CASSQVAGGPTDTQYF	TGTGCCAGCAGCCAAGTAGCGGGGGGTCCCACAGATACGCAGTATTTT
15	NA	TRBJ2-7	TRBV4-3	TRBD2	CASSQDLAGVYEQYF	TGCGCCAGCAGCCAAGACCTAGCGGGAGTCTACGAGCAGTACTTC
16	NA	TRBJ2-3	TRBV28	TRBD2	CASSDIGGAVGDTQYF	TGTGCCAGCAGTGATATCGGGGGGGCCGTGGGAGATACGCAGTATTTT
13	NA	TRBJ2-5	TRBV20-1	TRBD1	CSARWTGQETQYF	TGCAGTGCTAGGTGGACAGGGCAAGAGACCCAGTACTTC
13	once	TRBJ2-7	TRBV29-1	NA	CSVGAGGLYEQYF	TGCAGCGTTGGGGCAGGGGGACTCTACGAGCAGTACTTC
14	NA	TRBJ2-7	TRBV4-2	TRBD1	CASSPGTGPFEQYF	TGTGCCAGCAGTCCCGGGACAGGACCTTTCGAGCAGTACTTC
12	NA	TRBJ2-5	TRBV29-1	NA	CSADSTLETQYF	TGCAGCGCCGACAGCACCTTGGAGACCCAGTACTTC
13	NA	TRBJ2-3	TRBV6-5	NA	CASSYRRADTQYF	TGTGCCAGCAGTTACCGGCGCGCAGATACGCAGTATTTT
15	NA	TRBJ1-2	TRBV24-1	TRBD1	CATSVAGQGDYGYTF	TGTGCCACCAGTGTCGCGGGACAGGGCGACTATGGCTACACCTTC
15	NA	TRBJ2-1	TRBV12-3/TRBV12-4	TRBD2	CASGTGLAGVSEQFF	TGTGCCAGTGGTACGGGGCTAGCGGGAGTGAGTGAGCAGTTCTTC
13	NA	TRBJ1-5	TRBV29-1	NA	CSGSIGVDQPQHF	TGCAGCGGTTCAATTGGGGTTGATCAGCCCCAGCATTTT
13	NA	TRBJ2-3	TRBV20-1	TRBD2	CSVKRETTDTQYF	TGCAGTGTCAAGCGGGAGACGACAGATACGCAGTATTTT
14	NA	TRBJ2-5	TRBV5-1	NA	CASSLGHFEETQYF	TGCGCCAGCAGCTTGGGACATTTCGAAGAGACCCAGTACTTC
14	NA	TRBJ2-7	TRBV27	NA	CASTQGGPWNEQYF	TGTGCCAGCACCCAGGGGGGACCATGGAACGAGCAGTACTTC
12	NA	TRBJ1-4	TRBV29-1	NA	CSVSDPNEKLFF	TGCAGCGTTTCAGACCCTAATGAAAAACTGTTTTTT
10	NA	TRBJ2-4	TRBV20-1	TRBD1	CSARQGKTHF	TGCAGTGCCAGACAGGGGAAAACTCACTTC
15	NA	TRBJ2-5	TRBV7-2	NA	CASSSAPVGVETQYF	TGTGCCAGCAGCTCCGCACCCGTGGGGGTGGAGACCCAGTACTTC
14	NA	TRBJ2-5	TRBV6-6	TRBD2	CASIKRGPQETQYF	TGTGCCAGCATAAAGCGGGGGCCACAAGAGACCCAGTACTTC
12	once	TRBJ1-1	TRBV29-1	NA	CSVAPVGTEAFF	TGCAGCGTGGCCCCTGTAGGCACTGAAGCTTTCTTT
16	NA	TRBJ2-3	TRBV5-6	NA	CASSLMAGISTDTQYF	TGTGCCAGCAGCTTGATGGCGGGTATTAGCACAGATACGCAGTATTTT
13	NA	TRBJ1-1	TRBV12-3/TRBV12-4	NA	CASSLKSNTEAFF	TGTGCCAGCAGTTTGAAGAGTAACACTGAAGCTTTCTTT
13	once	TRBJ1-1	TRBV29-1	NA	CSVKRELNTEAFF	TGCAGCGTGAAAAGGGAGTTGAACACTGAAGCTTTCTTT
11	few	TRBJ1-1	TRBV29-1	NA	CSVQQNTEAFF	TGCAGCGTTCAGCAGAACACTGAAGCTTTCTTT
14	NA	TRBJ2-7	TRBV28	NA	CASSPSTDLHEQYF	TGTGCCAGCAGTCCGAGTACTGACTTGCACGAGCAGTACTTC
14	NA	TRBJ2-7	TRBV2	TRBD1	CASSEGRGTYEQYF	TGTGCCAGCAGTGAGGGCAGGGGGACCTACGAGCAGTACTTC
14	NA	TRBJ2-5	TRBV10-3	TRBD2	CAISGTSVQETQYF	TGTGCCATCAGCGGGACTAGCGTCCAAGAGACCCAGTACTTC
14	NA	TRBJ1-1	TRBV30	NA	CAWRSGSGGTEAFF	TGTGCCTGGAGGTCGGGTAGTGGAGGGACTGAAGCTTTCTTT
15	NA	TRBJ1-6	TRBV5-1	NA	CASSLEGRQNSPLHF	TGCGCCAGCAGCTTGGAAGGCAGGCAGAATTCACCCCTCCACTTT
14	NA	TRBJ2-3	TRBV7-2	NA	CASSQDSGKDTQYF	TGTGCCAGCAGCCAGGACAGCGGGAAAGATACGCAGTATTTT
13	NA	TRBJ2-5	TRBV30	NA	CAWSESISGTQYF	TGTGCCTGGAGCGAGTCAATATCGGGGACCCAGTACTTC
11	NA	TRBJ1-2	TRBV28	NA	CASSSAYGYTF	TGTGCCAGCAGTTCTGCCTATGGCTACACCTTC
13	NA	TRBJ1-1	TRBV19	NA	CASSIDQDTGAFF	TGTGCCAGTAGTATAGATCAAGACACCGGAGCTTTCTTT
15	NA	TRBJ2-3	TRBV18	NA	CASSHRQESTDTQYF	TGTGCCAGCTCACATCGACAGGAGAGCACAGATACGCAGTATTTT
17	NA	TRBJ2-1	TRBV9	TRBD2	CASSVGSGASGSNEQFF	TGTGCCAGCAGCGTAGGGTCGGGGGCTAGCGGGAGTAATGAGCAGTTCTTC
13	NA	TRBJ2-7	TRBV9	NA	CASSVDGHYEQYF	TGTGCCAGCAGCGTAGATGGGCATTACGAGCAGTACTTC
11	few	TRBJ2-1	TRBV28	NA	CASGGYNEQFF	TGTGCCAGCGGAGGTTACAATGAGCAGTTCTTC